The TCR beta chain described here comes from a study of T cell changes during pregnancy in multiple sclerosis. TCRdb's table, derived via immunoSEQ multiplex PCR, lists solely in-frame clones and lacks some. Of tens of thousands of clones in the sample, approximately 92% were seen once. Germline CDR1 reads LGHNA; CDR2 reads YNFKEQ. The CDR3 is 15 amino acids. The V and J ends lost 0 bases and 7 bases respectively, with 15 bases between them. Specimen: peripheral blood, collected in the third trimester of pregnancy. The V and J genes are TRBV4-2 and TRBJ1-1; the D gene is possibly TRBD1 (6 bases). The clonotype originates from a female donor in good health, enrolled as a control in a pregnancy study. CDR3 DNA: TGTGCCAGCAGCCAAGACTCAGGGGCCCCAGTTGAAGCTTTCTTT. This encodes CASSQDSGAPVEAFF.